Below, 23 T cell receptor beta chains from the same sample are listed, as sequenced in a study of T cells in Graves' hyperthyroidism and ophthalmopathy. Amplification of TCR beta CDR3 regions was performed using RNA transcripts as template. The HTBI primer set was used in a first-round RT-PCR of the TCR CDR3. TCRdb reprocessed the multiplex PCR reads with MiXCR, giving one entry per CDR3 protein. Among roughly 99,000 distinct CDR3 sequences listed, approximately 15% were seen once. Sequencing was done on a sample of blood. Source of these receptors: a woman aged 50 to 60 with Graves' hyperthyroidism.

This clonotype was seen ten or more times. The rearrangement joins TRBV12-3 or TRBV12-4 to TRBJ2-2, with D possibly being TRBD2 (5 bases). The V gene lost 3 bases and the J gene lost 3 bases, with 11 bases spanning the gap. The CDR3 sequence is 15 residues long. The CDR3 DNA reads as TGTGCCAGCAGTTTTGGTGGAGCGGACACCGGGGAGCTGTTTTTT. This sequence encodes CASSFGGADTGELFF.

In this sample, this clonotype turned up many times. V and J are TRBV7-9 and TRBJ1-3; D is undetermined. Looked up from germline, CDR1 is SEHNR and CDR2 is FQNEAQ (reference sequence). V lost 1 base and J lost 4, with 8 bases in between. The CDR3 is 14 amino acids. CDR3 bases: TGTGCCAGCAGCTTAGGTGGAGGCGGAAACACCATATATTTT. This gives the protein CASSLGGGGNTIYF.

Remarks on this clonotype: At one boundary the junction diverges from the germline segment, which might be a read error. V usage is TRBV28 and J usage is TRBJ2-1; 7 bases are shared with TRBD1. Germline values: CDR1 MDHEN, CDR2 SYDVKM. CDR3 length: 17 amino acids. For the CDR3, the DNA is TGTGCCGGCAGTTTCGGGACAGAGGCTTGGGAGATCAATGAGCAGTTCTTC. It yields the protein CAGSFGTEAWEINEQFF. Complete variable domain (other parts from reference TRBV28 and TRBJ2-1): DVKVTQSSRYLVKRTGEKVFLECVQDMDHENMFWYRQDPGLGLRLIYFSYDVKMKEKGDIPEGYSVSREKKERFSLILESASTNQTSMYLCAGSFGTEAWEINEQFFGPGTRLTVL.

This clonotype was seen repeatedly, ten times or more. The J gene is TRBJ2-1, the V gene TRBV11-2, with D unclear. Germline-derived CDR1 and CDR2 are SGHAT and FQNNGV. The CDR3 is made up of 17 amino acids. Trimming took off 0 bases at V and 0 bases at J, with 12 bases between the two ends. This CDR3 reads CASSLDPFSSSYNEQFF. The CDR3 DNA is TGTGCCAGCAGCTTAGATCCCTTCTCGAGCTCCTACAATGAGCAGTTCTTC. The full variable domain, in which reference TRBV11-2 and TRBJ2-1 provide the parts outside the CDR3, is EAGVAQSPRYKIIEKRQSVAFWCNPISGHATLYWYQQILGQGPKLLIQFQNNGVVDDSQLPKDRFSAERLKGVDSTLKIQPAKLEDSAVYLCASSLDPFSSSYNEQFFGPGTRLTVL.

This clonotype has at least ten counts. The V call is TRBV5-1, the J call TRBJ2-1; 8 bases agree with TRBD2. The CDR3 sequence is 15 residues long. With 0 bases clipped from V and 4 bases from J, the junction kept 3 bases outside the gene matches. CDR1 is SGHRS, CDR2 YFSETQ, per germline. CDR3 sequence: CASSLGGLEYNEQFF. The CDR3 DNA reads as TGCGCCAGCAGCTTGGGGGGACTAGAATACAATGAGCAGTTCTTC.

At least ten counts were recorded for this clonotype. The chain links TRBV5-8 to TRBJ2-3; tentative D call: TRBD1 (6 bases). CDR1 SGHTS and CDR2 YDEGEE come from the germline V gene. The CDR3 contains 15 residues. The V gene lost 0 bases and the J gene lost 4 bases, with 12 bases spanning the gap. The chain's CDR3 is CASSLVAGASDTQYF. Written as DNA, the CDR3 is TGTGCCAGCAGCTTGGTGGCAGGGGCCTCAGATACGCAGTATTTT.

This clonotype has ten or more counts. The CDR3 protein is CASSLLTGNTIYF. The CDR3, as DNA: TGTGCCAGCAGCTTGTTGACTGGAAACACCATATATTTT. The V call is TRBV11-2, the J call TRBJ1-3; D call uncertain. CDR3 length: 13 residues. Germline assignment: CDR1 SGHAT and CDR2 FQNNGV. Trimming pared 3 bases from V and 2 bases from J, leaving 5 bases between.

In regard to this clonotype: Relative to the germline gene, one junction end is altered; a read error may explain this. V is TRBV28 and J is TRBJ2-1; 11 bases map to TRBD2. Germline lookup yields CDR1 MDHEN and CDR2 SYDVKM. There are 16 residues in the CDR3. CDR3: CASSVWATSGSGEQFF. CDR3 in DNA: TGTGCCAGCAGTGTATGGGCTACTAGCGGGAGTGGTGAGCAGTTCTTC. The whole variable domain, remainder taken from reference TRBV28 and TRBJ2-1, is DVKVTQSSRYLVKRTGEKVFLECVQDMDHENMFWYRQDPGLGLRLIYFSYDVKMKEKGDIPEGYSVSREKKERFSLILESASTNQTSMYLCASSVWATSGSGEQFFGPGTRLTVL.

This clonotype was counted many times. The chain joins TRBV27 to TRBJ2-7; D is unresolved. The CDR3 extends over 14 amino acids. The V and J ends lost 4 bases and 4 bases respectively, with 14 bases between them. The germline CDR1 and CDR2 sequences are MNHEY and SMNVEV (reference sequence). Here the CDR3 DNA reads TGTGCCAGCAGTTGGGCAGGCGGCTCGTACGAGCAGTACTTC. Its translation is CASSWAGGSYEQYF.

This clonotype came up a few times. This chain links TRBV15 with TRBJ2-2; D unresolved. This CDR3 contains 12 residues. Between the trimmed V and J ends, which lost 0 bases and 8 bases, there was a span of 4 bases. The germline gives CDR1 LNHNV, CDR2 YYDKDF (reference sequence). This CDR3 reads CATSRDTGELFF. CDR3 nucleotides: TGTGCCACCAGCAGAGATACGGGGGAGCTGTTTTTT.

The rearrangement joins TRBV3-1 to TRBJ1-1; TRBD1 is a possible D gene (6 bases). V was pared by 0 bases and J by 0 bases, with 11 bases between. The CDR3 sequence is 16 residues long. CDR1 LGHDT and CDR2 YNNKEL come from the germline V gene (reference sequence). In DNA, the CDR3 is TGTGCCAGCAGCCAAGATGAGGGGGGGGTGAACACTGAAGCTTTCTTT. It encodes CASSQDEGGVNTEAFF.

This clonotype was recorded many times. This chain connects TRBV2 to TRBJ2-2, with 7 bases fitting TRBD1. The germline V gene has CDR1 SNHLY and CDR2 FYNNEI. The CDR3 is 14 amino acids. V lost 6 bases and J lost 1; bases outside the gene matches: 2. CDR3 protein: CASSNRGNTGELFF. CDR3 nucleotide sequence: TGTGCCAGCAGCAACAGGGGGAACACCGGGGAGCTGTTTTTT.

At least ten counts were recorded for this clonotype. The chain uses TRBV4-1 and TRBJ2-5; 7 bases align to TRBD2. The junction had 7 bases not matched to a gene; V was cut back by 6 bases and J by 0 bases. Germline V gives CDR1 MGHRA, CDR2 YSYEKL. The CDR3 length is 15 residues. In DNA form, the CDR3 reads TGCGCCAGCAGTCTTGGGGGAGGGAACCAAGAGACCCAGTACTTC. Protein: CASSLGGGNQETQYF.

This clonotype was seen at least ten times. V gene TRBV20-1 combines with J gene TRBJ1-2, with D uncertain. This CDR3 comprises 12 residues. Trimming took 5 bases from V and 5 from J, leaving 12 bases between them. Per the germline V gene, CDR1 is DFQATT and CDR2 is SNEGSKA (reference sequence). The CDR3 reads CSAPSVDYGYTF. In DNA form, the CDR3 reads TGCAGTGCTCCTAGTGTAGATTATGGCTACACCTTC.

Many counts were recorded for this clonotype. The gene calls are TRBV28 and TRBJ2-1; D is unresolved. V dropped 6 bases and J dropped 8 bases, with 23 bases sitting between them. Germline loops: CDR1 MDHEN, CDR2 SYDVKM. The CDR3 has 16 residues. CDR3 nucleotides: TGTGCCAGCAGGCCAAGGATAGCACCGAGAGAGCATGAGCAGTTCTTC. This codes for CASRPRIAPREHEQFF.

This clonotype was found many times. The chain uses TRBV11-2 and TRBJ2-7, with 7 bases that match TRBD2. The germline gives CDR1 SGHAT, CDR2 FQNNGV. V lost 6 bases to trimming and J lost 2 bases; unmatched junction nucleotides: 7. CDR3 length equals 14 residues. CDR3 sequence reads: CASRPPAGTYEQYF. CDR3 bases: TGTGCCAGCAGGCCCCCAGCGGGGACCTACGAGCAGTACTTC.

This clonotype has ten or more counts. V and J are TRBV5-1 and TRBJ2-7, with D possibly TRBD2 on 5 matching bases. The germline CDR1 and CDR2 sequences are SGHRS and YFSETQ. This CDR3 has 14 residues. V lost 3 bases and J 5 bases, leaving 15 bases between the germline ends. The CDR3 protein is CASSSLRASNEQYF. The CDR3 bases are TGCGCCAGCAGCTCCCTGAGGGCGAGCAACGAGCAGTACTTC.

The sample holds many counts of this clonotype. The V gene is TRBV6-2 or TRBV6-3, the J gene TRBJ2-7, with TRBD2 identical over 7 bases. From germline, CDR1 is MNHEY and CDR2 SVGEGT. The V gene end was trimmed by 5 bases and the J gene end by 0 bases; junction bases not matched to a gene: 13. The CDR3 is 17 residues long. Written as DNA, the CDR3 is TGTGCCAGCAGTGCCTCTCTAGCGGATGGGGTCTCCTACGAGCAGTACTTC. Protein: CASSASLADGVSYEQYF.

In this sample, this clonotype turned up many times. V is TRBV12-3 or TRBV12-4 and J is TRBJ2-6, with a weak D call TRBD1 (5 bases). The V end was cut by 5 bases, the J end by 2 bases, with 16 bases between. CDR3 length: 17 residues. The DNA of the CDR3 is TGTGCCAGCAGTCACCATGGAGAAGGGGCTGGGGCCAACGTCCTGACTTTC. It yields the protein CASSHHGEGAGANVLTF.

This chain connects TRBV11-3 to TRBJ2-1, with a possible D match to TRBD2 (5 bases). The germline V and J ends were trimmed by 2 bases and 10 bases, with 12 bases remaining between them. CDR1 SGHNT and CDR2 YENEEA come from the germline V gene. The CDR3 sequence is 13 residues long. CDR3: CASSLQHPGEQFF. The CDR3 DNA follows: TGTGCCAGCAGCTTACAGCACCCGGGGGAGCAGTTCTTC.

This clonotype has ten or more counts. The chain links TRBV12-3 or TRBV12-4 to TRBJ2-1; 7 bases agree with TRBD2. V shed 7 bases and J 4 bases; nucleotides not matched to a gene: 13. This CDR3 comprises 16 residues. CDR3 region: CASTTSGGLGYNEQFF. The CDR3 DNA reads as TGTGCCAGCACCACCTCGGGGGGACTGGGATACAATGAGCAGTTCTTC.

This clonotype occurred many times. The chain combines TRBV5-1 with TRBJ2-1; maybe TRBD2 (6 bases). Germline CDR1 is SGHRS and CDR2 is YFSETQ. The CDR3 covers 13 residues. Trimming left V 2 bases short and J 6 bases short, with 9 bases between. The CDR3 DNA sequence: TGCGCCAGCAGCTTTTCTAGCGCCAATGAGCAGTTCTTC. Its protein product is CASSFSSANEQFF.

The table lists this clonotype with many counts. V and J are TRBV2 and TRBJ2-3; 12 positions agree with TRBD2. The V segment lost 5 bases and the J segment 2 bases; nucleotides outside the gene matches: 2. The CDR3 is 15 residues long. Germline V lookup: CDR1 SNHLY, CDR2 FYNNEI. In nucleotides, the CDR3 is TGTGCCAGCAGTCGACTAGCGGGAGACACAGATACGCAGTATTTT. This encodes CASSRLAGDTDTQYF. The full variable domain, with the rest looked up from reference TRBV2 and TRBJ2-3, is EPEVTQTPSHQVTQMGQEVILRCVPISNHLYFYWYRQILGQKVEFLVSFYNNEISEKSEIFDDQFSVERPDGSNFTLKIRSTKLEDSAMYFCASSRLAGDTDTQYFGPGTRLTVL.